This T cell receptor (beta chain) derives from a study of CD8+ T cells in alopecia areata. Study findings and constraints: Elevated clonality characterized lesional scalp relative to normal scalp, particularly in alopecia totalis/universalis. With patients, TCR sharing proved less clear than in mice, a difference possibly related to HLA.

As part of sample collection, lesional scalp punch biopsies and peripheral blood were taken from alopecia areata patients. There are a few counts of this clone. Its antigen remains unknown. The junction departs from the called germline gene at one end, perhaps through a read error. Following RNA extraction, reverse transcription yielded cDNA that acted as the sequencing template. The protocol was immunoSEQ multiplex PCR, while the TCRdb copy is restricted to in-frame clones and leaves out a portion. The sample includes about 110,000 clones, about 60% of them seen just once. The CDR3 has 13 residues. The germline CDR1 and CDR2 sequences are SGHRS and YFSETQ.

The rearrangement uses TRBV5-1 and TRBJ2-1; D remains ambiguous. The sequenced sample consisted of NKG2D-low CD8+ T cells sorted from blood. This TCR came from a human donor with alopecia areata. CDR3 DNA sequence: TGCGCCAGCAGCCTCCGCCCGTACAATGAGCGGTTCTTC. Amino acid sequence: CASSLRPYNERFF.